This TCR beta chain was obtained from a study of shared clonotypes between healthy human individuals. Across the whole study: The donor pool was made up of two women and three men aged 18 to 49. General observations from the study: The sharing of 4.5% to 5.5% of naive CD4 clonotypes was seen across a few donors. Unshared clonotypes carried lower generation probabilities than those common to all four donors.

Healthy adults negative for HIV, lacking recent acute infections or vaccinations, served as donors. Assay used: immunoSEQ multiplex PCR; TCRdb lists only in-frame clones, some missing. The repertoire holds approximately 2.1 million clones, with over 85% as singletons. This clone was picked up one time. The antigen is not known. Germline V gene data show CDR1 as SNHLY and CDR2 as FYNNEI. The CDR3 has 13 amino acids. V was cut by 7 bases and J by 7 bases, with 14 bases left in between. This TCR was recovered from a man between 18 and 29 years old in good health. Some clones in this sample may be carry-over from other donors' samples. This chain links TRBV2 with TRBJ2-4; D not resolved. Material for sequencing was naive CD4+ T cells from PBMCs. Subset indicated: CD45RA+ positively selected. The CDR3 coding sequence is TGTGCCAGCACTAGTCAGAGTCGGAACATTCAGTACTTC. Translating it yields CASTSQSRNIQYF.